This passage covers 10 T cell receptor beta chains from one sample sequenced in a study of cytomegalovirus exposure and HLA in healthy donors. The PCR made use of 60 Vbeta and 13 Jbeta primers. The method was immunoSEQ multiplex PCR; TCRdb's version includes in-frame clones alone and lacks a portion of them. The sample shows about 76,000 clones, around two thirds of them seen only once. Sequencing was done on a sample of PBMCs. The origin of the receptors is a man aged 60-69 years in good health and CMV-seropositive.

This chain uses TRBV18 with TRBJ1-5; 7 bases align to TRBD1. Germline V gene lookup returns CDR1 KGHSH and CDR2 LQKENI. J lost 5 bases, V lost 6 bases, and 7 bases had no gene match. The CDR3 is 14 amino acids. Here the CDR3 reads CASSQTGVDQPQHF. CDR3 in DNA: TGTGCCAGCTCCCAAACAGGGGTGGATCAGCCCCAGCATTTT.

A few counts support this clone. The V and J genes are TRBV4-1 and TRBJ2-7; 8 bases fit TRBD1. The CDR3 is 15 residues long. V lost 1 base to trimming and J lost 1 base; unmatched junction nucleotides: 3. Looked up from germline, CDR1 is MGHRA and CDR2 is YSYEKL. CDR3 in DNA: TGCGCCAGCAGCCAAGGGACAGGGTTGTCCTACGAGCAGTACTTC. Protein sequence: CASSQGTGLSYEQYF.

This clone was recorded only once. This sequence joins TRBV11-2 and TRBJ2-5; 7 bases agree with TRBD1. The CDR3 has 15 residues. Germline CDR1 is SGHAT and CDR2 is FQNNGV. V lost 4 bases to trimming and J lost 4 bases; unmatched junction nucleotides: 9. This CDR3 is CASSYLDRIPETQYF. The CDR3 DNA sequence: TGTGCCAGCAGCTATTTGGACAGGATCCCAGAGACCCAGTACTTC.

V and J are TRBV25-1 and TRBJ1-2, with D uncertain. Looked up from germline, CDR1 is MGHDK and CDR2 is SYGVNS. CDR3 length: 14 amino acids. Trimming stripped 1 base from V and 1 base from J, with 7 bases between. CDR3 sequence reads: CASSESGSNYGYTF. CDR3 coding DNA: TGTGCCAGCAGTGAATCTGGCAGTAACTATGGCTACACCTTC.

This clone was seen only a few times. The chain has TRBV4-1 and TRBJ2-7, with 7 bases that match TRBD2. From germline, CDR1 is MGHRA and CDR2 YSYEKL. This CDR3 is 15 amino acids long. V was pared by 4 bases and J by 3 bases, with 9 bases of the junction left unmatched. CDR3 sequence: CASSPSGTFVYEQYF. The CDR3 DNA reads TGCGCCAGCAGCCCAAGCGGGACTTTTGTCTACGAGCAGTACTTC.

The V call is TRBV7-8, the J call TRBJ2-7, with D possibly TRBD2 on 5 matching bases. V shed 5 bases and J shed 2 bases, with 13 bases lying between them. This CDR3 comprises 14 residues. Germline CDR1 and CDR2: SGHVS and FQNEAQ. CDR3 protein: CASSPRTDPYEQYF. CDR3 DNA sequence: TGTGCCAGCAGCCCCCGGACTGACCCCTACGAGCAGTACTTC.

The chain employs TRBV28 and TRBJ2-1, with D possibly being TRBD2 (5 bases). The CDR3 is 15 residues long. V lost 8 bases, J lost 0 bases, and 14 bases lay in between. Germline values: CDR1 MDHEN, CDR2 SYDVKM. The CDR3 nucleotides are TGTGCCAGCGGAGACCCCCGGGACTCCTACAATGAGCAGTTCTTC. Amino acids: CASGDPRDSYNEQFF.

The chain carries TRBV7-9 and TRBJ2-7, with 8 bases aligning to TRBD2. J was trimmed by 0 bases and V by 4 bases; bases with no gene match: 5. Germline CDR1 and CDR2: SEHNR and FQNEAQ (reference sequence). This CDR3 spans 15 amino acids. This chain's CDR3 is CASSYSGAFSYEQYF. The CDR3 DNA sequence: TGTGCCAGCAGCTATAGCGGGGCTTTCTCCTACGAGCAGTACTTC.

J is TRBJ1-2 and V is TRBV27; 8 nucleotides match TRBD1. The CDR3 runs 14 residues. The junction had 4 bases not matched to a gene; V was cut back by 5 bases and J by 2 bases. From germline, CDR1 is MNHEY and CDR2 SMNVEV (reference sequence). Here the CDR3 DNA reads TGTGCCAGCAGTCTCGGACAGGGCAACTATGGCTACACCTTC. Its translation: CASSLGQGNYGYTF.

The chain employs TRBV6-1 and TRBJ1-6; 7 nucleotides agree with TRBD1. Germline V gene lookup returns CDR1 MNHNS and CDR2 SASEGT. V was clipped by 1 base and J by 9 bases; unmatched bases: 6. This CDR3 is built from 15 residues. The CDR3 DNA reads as TGTGCCAGCAGTGAAGAGGGACAGATGACTTCACCCCTCCACTTT. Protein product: CASSEEGQMTSPLHF.